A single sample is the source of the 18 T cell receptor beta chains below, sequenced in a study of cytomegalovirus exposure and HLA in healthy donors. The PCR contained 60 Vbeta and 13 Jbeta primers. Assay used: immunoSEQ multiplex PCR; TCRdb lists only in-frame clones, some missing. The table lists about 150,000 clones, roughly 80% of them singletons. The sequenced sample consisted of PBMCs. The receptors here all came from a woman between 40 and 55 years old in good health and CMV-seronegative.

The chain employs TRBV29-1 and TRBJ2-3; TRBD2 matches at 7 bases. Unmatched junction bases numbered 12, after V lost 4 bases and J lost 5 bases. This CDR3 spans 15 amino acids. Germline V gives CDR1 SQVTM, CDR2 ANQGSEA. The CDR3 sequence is CSVAVGGVGGDTQYF. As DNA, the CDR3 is TGCAGCGTTGCGGTTGGGGGGGTCGGGGGAGATACGCAGTATTTT.

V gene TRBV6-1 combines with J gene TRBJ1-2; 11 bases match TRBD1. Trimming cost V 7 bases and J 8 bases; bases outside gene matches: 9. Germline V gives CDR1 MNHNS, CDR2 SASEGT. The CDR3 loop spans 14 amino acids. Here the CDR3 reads CASTRTGGARGYTF. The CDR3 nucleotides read TGTGCCAGCACCAGGACAGGGGGCGCGAGGGGCTACACCTTC.

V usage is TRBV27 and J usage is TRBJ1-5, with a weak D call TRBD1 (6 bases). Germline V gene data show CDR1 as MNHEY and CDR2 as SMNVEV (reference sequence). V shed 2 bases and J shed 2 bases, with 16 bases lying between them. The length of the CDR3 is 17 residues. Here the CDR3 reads CASSLTLGGVGNQPQHF. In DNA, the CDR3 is TGTGCCAGCAGTTTAACCCTTGGGGGCGTAGGCAATCAGCCCCAGCATTTT.

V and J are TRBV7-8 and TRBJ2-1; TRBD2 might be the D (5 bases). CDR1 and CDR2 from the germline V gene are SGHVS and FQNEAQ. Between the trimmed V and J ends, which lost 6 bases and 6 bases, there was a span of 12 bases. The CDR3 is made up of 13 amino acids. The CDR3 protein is CASSPTRANEQFF. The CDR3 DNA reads TGTGCCAGCAGTCCCACTAGAGCCAATGAGCAGTTCTTC.

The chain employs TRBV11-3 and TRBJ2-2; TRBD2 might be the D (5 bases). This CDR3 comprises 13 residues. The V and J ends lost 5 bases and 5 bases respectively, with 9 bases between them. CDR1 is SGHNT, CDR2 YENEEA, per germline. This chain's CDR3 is CASSPQRTGELFF. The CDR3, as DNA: TGTGCCAGCAGCCCACAGCGGACCGGGGAGCTGTTTTTT.

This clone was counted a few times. The CDR3 region has the DNA TGTGCCAGTAAGGACGGAGCGGGAGCCTACGAGCAGTACTTC. Translated: CASKDGAGAYEQYF. This sequence joins TRBV19 and TRBJ2-7; 8 bases are a match to TRBD2. Trimming took 7 bases from V and 2 from J; bases not matched to a gene: 7. Germline CDR1 reads LNHDA; CDR2 reads SQIVND (reference sequence). This CDR3 comprises 14 residues.

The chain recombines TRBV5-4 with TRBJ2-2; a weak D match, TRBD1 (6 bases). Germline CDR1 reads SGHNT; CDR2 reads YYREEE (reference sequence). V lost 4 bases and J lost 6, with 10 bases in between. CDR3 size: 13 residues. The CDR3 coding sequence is TGTGCCAGCAGCCGATACAGGGCCGGGGAGCTGTTTTTT. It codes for CASSRYRAGELFF.

CDR3 sequence reads: CASRGGRDITTYEQYF. The DNA of the CDR3 is TGTGCCAGCAGGGGAGGGCGGGACATTACCACCTACGAGCAGTACTTC. The chain carries TRBV28 and TRBJ2-7; tentative D call: TRBD2 (7 bases). The CDR3 loop spans 16 amino acids. Trimming stripped 6 bases from V and 2 bases from J, with 20 bases between. Germline values: CDR1 MDHEN, CDR2 SYDVKM. The full variable domain, in which reference TRBV28 and TRBJ2-7 provide the parts outside the CDR3, is DVKVTQSSRYLVKRTGEKVFLECVQDMDHENMFWYRQDPGLGLRLIYFSYDVKMKEKGDIPEGYSVSREKKERFSLILESASTNQTSMYLCASRGGRDITTYEQYFGPGTRLTVT.

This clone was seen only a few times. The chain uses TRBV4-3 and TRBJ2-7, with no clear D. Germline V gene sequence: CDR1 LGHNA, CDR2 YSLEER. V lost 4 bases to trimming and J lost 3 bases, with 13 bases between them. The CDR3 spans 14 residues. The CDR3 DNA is TGCGCCAGCAGCCGGTTGAGAGGAGACTACGAGCAGTACTTC. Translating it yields CASSRLRGDYEQYF.

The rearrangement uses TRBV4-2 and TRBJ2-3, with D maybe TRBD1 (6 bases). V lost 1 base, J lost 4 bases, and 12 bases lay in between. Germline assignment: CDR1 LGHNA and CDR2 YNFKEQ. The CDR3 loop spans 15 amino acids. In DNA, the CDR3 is TGTGCCAGCAGCCAAGTGGGGGCTGTGGCAGATACGCAGTATTTT. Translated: CASSQVGAVADTQYF.

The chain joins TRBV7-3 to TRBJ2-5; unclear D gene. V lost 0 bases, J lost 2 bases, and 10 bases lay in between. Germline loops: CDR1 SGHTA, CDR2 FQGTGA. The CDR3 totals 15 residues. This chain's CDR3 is CASSLTPSTQETQYF. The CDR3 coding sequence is TGTGCCAGCAGCTTAACCCCCTCGACACAAGAGACCCAGTACTTC.

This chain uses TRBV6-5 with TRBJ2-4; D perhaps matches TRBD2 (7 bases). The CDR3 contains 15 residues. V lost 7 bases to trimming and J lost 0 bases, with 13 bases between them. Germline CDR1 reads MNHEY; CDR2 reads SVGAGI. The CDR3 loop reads CASNPAGAAKNIQYF. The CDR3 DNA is TGTGCCAGCAACCCGGCGGGGGCAGCCAAAAACATTCAGTACTTC.

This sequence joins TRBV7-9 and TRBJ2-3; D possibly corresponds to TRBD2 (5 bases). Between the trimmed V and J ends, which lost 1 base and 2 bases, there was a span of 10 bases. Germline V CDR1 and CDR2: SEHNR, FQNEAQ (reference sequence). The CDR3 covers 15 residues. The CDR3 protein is CASSLVGGYTDTQYF. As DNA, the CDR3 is TGTGCCAGCAGCTTAGTTGGCGGGTACACAGATACGCAGTATTTT.

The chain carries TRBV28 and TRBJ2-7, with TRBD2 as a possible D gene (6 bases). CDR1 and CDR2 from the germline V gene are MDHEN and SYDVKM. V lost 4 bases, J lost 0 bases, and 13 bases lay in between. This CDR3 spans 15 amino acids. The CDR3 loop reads CASSWSGQISYEQYF. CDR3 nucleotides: TGTGCCAGCAGTTGGAGCGGGCAGATCTCCTACGAGCAGTACTTC.

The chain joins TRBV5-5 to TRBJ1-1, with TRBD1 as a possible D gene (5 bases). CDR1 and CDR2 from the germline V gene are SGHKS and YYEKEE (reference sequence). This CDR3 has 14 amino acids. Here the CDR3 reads CAQAEGPLLTEAFF. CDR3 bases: TGTGCGCAAGCGGAGGGGCCTCTACTCACTGAAGCTTTCTTT.

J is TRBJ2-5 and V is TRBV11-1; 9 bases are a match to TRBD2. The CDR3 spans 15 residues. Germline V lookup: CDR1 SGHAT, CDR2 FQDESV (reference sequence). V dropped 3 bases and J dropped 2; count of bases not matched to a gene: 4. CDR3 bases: TGTGCCAGCAGCTTTAGCGGGGGACGGCAAGAGACCCAGTACTTC. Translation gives CASSFSGGRQETQYF.

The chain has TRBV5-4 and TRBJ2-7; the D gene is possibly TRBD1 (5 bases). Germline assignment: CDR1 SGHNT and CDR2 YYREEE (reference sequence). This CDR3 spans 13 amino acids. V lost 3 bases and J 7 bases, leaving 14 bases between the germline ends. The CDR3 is CASSSSAGWEQYF. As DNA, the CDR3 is TGTGCCAGCAGCTCCTCCGCAGGGTGGGAGCAGTACTTC.

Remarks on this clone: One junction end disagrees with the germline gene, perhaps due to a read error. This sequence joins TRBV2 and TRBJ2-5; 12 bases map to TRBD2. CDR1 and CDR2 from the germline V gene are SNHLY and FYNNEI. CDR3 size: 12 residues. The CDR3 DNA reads TGTGCCAGCATGGCTAGCGGGGGGGCGTTTAACTTC. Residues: CASMASGGAFNF.